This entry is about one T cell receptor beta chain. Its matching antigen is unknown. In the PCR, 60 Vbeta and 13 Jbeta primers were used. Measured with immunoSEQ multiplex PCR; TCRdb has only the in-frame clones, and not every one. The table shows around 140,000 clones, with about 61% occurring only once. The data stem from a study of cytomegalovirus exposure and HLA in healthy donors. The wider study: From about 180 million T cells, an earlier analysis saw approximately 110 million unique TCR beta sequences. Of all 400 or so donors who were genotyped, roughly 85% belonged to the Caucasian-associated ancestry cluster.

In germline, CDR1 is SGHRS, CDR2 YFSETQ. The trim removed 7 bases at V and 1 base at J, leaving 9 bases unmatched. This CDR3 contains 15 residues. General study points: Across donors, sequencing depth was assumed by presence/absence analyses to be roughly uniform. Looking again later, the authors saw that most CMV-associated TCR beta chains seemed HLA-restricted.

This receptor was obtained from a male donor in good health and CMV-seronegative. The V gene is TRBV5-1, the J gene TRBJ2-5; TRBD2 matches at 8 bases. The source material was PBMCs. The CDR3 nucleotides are TGCGCCAGCGCGCCGGGGCGGGGGGTCCAAGAGACCCAGTACTTC. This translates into CASAPGRGVQETQYF.